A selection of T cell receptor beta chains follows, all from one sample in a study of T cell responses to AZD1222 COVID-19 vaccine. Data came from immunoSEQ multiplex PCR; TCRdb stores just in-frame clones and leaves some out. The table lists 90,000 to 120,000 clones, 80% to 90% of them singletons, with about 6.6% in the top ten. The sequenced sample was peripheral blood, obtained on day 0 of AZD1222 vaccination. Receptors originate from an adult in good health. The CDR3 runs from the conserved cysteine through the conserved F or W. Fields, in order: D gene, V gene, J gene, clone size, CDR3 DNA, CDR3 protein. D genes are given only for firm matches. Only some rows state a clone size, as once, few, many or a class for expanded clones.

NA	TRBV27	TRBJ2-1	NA	TGTGCCAGCACCCCCGCGGGGAGCTCCTACAATGAGCAGTTCTTC	CASTPAGSSYNEQFF
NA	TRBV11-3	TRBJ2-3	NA	TGTGCCAGCAGCCCTACAGGGACGAACACAGATACGCAGTATTTT	CASSPTGTNTDTQYF
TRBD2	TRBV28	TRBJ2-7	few	TGTGCCCTATCCTCCGCTAGCGGTAACTCCTACGAGCAGTACTTC	CALSSASGNSYEQYF
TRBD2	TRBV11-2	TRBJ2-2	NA	TGTGCCAGCAGCTTCATAGCGGGGAACACCGGGGAGCTGTTTTTT	CASSFIAGNTGELFF
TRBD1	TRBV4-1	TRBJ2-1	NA	TGCGCCAGCAGCCGCGGACAGGGCCCGAGTGTCAATGAGCAGTTCTTC	CASSRGQGPSVNEQFF
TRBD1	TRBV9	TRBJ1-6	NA	TGTGCCAGCAGCGTAGAAGGGACAGGGGGCGCTTATTCACCCCTCCACTTT	CASSVEGTGGAYSPLHF
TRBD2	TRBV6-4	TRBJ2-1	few	TGTGCCAGCTCAGGTCTAGCGGGACCGAATGAGCAGTTCTTC	CASSGLAGPNEQFF
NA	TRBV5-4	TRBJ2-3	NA	TGTGCCAGCAGCTTGTACCCAGATACGCAGTATTTT	CASSLYPDTQYF
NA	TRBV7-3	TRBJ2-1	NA	TGTGCCAGCAGCTTAGGGCCCCCCCAAAACAATGAGCAGTTCTTC	CASSLGPPQNNEQFF
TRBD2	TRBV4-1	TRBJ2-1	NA	TGCGCCAGCAGCCACCCACCTAGCGGTACCTACAATGAGCAGTTCTTC	CASSHPPSGTYNEQFF
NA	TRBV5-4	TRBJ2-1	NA	TGTGCCAGCAGCTTGGTGACGGGACGCAATGAGCAGTTCTTC	CASSLVTGRNEQFF
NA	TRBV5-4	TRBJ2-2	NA	TGTGCCAGCAGCACCGATACACCCCCGAACACCGGGGAGCTGTTTTTT	CASSTDTPPNTGELFF
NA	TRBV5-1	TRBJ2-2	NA	TGCGCCAGCAGCTCTGTGGGTAACACCGGGGAGCTGTTTTTT	CASSSVGNTGELFF
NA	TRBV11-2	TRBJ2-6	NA	TGTGCCAGCAGCCCGGTTGGCAGGGGGGGCTCTGGGGCCAACGTCCTGACTTTC	CASSPVGRGGSGANVLTF
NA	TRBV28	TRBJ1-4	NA	TGTGCCAGCCGGTTAGGCGGCTCAATACTGGGAAAACTGTTTTTT	CASRLGGSILGKLFF
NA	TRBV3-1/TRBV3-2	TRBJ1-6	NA	TGTGCCAGCAGCCAAGACCAGGGGAGGGGTTCACCCCTCCACTTT	CASSQDQGRGSPLHF
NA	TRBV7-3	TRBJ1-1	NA	TGTGCCAGCAGCCCGGGACGGGAGACTGAAGCTTTCTTT	CASSPGRETEAFF
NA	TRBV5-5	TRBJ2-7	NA	TGTGCCAGCAGCTTGGAAGGGACACTGGTTTTCTCGGAGTACTTC	CASSLEGTLVFSEYF
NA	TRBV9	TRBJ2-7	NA	TGTGCCAGCAGCCCTCTCAATAGCGGAAAAAACGAGCAGTACTTC	CASSPLNSGKNEQYF